The clone carrying this T cell receptor beta chain was counted at least ten times. Germline CDR1 WSHSY, CDR2 SAAADI. The V end was cut by 2 bases, the J end by 4 bases, with 17 bases between. CDR3 size: 16 residues. The data were taken from a study of human T cells and chemical hapten exposure. About the study: Largely, small differences in pooled library volume made per-sample TCR yields vary.

Time point defined: healthy volunteer bleed at 6 weeks. The authors' total RNA extraction used unfractionated whole blood. A single record per CDR3 protein comes from TCRdb applying MiXCR to the RACE reads. There are 65,000 to 95,000 distinct CDR3 sequences in the sample; over 6.5% occur only once, and around 1.7% lies in the top ten. The sequence derives from a female donor in good health. Some clones in this sample may be carry-over from other donors' samples. This chain connects TRBV10-2 to TRBJ1-1; possible D gene TRBD1, 6 bases. Sequenced input: whole blood. The CDR3 DNA sequence: TGCGCCAGCAGTGAGATGGCAGGGGCACCCAGCACTGAAGCTTTCTTT. It specifies CASSEMAGAPSTEAFF.